The 19 T cell receptor beta chains below were found in one sample sequenced in a study of T cell responses to AZD1222 COVID-19 vaccine. Generated by immunoSEQ multiplex PCR, the TCRdb table keeps only in-frame clones and is missing some. The table shows some 150,000 clones, with around nine tenths occurring only once. The sample consisted of peripheral blood, taken on day 0 of AZD1222 vaccination. Every receptor here comes from an adult in good health.

CDR3 nucleotide sequence: TGTGCCAGCAGTCGACAGGGGAGGACAGATACGCAGTATTTT. Amino acid sequence: CASSRQGRTDTQYF. The chain has TRBV28 and TRBJ2-3; 8 bases map to TRBD1. This CDR3 has 14 amino acids. Germline V gives CDR1 MDHEN, CDR2 SYDVKM. V trimming: 5 bases; J trimming: 3 bases; junction bases outside the gene matches: 4.

The V and J genes are TRBV4-2 and TRBJ1-2, with D unclear. CDR3 length equals 18 residues. Trimming shortened V by 0 bases and J by 1 base, and 18 bases separated the two germline ends. CDR1 and CDR2 from the germline V gene are LGHNA and YNFKEQ. The CDR3 here is CASSQDLFLSDYNYGYTF. The CDR3 nucleotides read TGTGCCAGCAGCCAAGATCTTTTTTTGTCAGATTATAACTATGGCTACACCTTC.

This chain links TRBV19 with TRBJ2-2, with 8 positions matching TRBD1. This CDR3 region has 17 residues. The junction had 10 bases not matched to a gene; V was cut back by 3 bases and J by 4 bases. Per germline, CDR1 LNHDA and CDR2 SQIVND (reference sequence). CDR3: CASSMGAWTGPTGELFF. As DNA, the CDR3 is TGTGCCAGTAGTATGGGGGCGTGGACAGGGCCCACCGGGGAGCTGTTTTTT. The full variable domain, its missing parts supplied by reference TRBV19 and TRBJ2-2, is DGGITQSPKYLFRKEGQNVTLSCEQNLNHDAMYWYRQDPGQGLRLIYYSQIVNDFQKGDIAEGYSVSREKKESFPLTVTSAQKNPTAFYLCASSMGAWTGPTGELFFGEGSRLTVL.

CDR3 loop: CASSLVVVGRKTGNTIYF. The CDR3 coding sequence is TGTGCCAGCAGCTTAGTAGTTGTGGGGCGCAAAACTGGAAACACCATATATTTT. V usage is TRBV7-2 and J usage is TRBJ1-3; a possible D gene is TRBD1 (5 bases). The CDR3 runs 18 residues. V was shortened by 1 base and J by 2 bases, with 18 bases between the two germline ends. The germline gives CDR1 SGHTA, CDR2 FQGNSA.

The chain uses TRBV21-1 and TRBJ1-5. TRBV21-1 is given as a pseudogene. The CDR3 has 13 residues. The CDR3 loop reads CASSKGRNQPQHF. CDR3 DNA: TGTGCCAGCAGCAAAGGACGCAATCAGCCCCAGCATTTT.

J is TRBJ2-2 and V is TRBV24-1; 14 bases align to TRBD2. CDR3 length: 16 amino acids. The V and J ends lost 9 bases and 2 bases, in that order; junction bases with no gene match: 4. Germline V gene lookup returns CDR1 KGHDR and CDR2 SFDVKD. In DNA form, the CDR3 reads TGTGCCACCGGGACTAGCGGGAGACCTAACACCGGGGAGCTGTTTTTT. Protein product: CATGTSGRPNTGELFF.

The rearrangement uses TRBV6-5 and TRBJ2-7; 10 nucleotides line up with TRBD2. V shed 6 bases, J shed 3 bases, and the junction held 5 bases outside the gene matches. CDR1 and CDR2 from the germline V gene are MNHEY and SVGAGI. The length of the CDR3 is 14 residues. The CDR3 sequence is CASSRLAGDYEQYF. DNA of the CDR3: TGTGCCAGCAGCCGTCTAGCGGGAGACTACGAGCAGTACTTC.

This clone showed up just a few times. The chain uses TRBV4-3 and TRBJ2-7; D remains unclear. V was cut by 0 bases and J by 4 bases, with 10 bases left in between. This CDR3 region has 14 residues. Per the germline V gene, CDR1 is LGHNA and CDR2 is YSLEER. CDR3 loop: CASSQDKGRYEQYF. DNA of the CDR3: TGCGCCAGCAGCCAAGATAAGGGCAGGTACGAGCAGTACTTC.

The chain is built from TRBV7-9 and TRBJ2-2; the D gene could be TRBD1 or TRBD2 (6 bases each). The V gene lost 8 bases and the J gene lost 8 bases, with 15 bases spanning the gap. The length of the CDR3 is 13 residues. The V gene's germline CDR1 is SEHNR and CDR2 FQNEAQ (reference sequence). The CDR3 bases are TGTGCCAGCCTAAGGGGGGCTGGAGGGGAGCTGTTTTTT. It yields the protein CASLRGAGGELFF.

This sequence joins TRBV14 and TRBJ1-1; D is uncertain. The CDR3 sequence is 15 residues long. The V end was cut by 0 bases, the J end by 6 bases, with 14 bases between. Germline CDR1 is SGHDN and CDR2 is FVKESK. The CDR3 sequence is CASSQDRLGGPEAFF. CDR3 bases: TGTGCCAGCAGCCAAGATCGGTTAGGCGGCCCTGAAGCTTTCTTT.

V usage is TRBV5-1 and J usage is TRBJ1-1, with no clear D. V dropped 4 bases and J dropped 5 bases, with 12 bases sitting between them. Germline-derived CDR1 and CDR2 are SGHRS and YFSETQ. The CDR3 contains 13 residues. Written as DNA, the CDR3 is TGCGCCAGCAGCCCCCCATCCGGAACTGAAGCTTTCTTT. Translation gives CASSPPSGTEAFF.

In this sample, this clone turned up once. V and J are TRBV6-2 or TRBV6-3 and TRBJ1-2; tentatively, D is TRBD1 (6 bases). Germline V CDR1 and CDR2: MNHEY, SVGEGT. V shed 5 bases and J shed 7 bases, with 17 bases lying between them. This CDR3 comprises 14 residues. The CDR3 sequence is CASSRGQNYGGYTF. The CDR3 DNA reads as TGTGCCAGCAGTCGCGGACAGAACTATGGTGGCTACACCTTC.

The CDR3 spells CATKTGTYNEQFF. The CDR3 bases are TGTGCCACGAAGACAGGAACATACAATGAGCAGTTCTTC. V is TRBV6-5 and J is TRBJ2-1, with D possibly being TRBD1 (6 bases). CDR1 is MNHEY and CDR2 is SVGAGI in the germline V gene. CDR3 length: 13 amino acids. The V end was cut by 10 bases, the J end by 4 bases, with 14 bases between.

This clone has just a few counts. The rearrangement uses TRBV7-3 and TRBJ2-2; D uncertain. There are 13 residues in the CDR3. CDR1 SGHTA and CDR2 FQGTGA come from the germline V gene. The germline V and J ends were trimmed by 3 bases and 3 bases, with 5 bases remaining between them. This CDR3 is CASSFEYTGELFF. Here the CDR3 DNA reads TGTGCCAGCAGCTTTGAGTACACCGGGGAGCTGTTTTTT.

The V call is TRBV6-1, the J call TRBJ2-5, with D unresolved. There are 14 residues in the CDR3. V was shortened by 2 bases and J by 5 bases, with 12 bases between the two germline ends. Germline V gene lookup returns CDR1 MNHNS and CDR2 SASEGT. CDR3 sequence reads: CASSEPGRAETQYF. The CDR3 DNA sequence: TGTGCCAGCAGTGAACCAGGAAGGGCGGAGACCCAGTACTTC.

The chain uses TRBV25-1 and TRBJ2-3, with 7 bases aligning to TRBD2. CDR1 is MGHDK, CDR2 SYGVNS, per germline. There are 16 residues in the CDR3. Losses at the gene ends were 3 bases for V and 0 bases for J; bases not matched to a gene: 6. DNA for the CDR3: TGTGCCAGCAGTGAGACTAGCAGTACTAGCACAGATACGCAGTATTTT. Protein: CASSETSSTSTDTQYF. Full variable domain (rest looked up from reference TRBV25-1 and TRBJ2-3): EADIYQTPRYLVIGTGKKITLECSQTMGHDKMYWYQQDPGMELHLIHYSYGVNSTEKGDLSSESTVSRIRTEHFPLTLESARPSHTSQYLCASSETSSTSTDTQYFGPGTRLTVL.

This chain connects TRBV4-1 to TRBJ1-2; TRBD1 agrees at 8 bases. The CDR3 sequence is 14 residues long. V was pared by 4 bases and J by 5 bases, with 6 bases of the junction left unmatched. Germline V gene lookup returns CDR1 MGHRA and CDR2 YSYEKL. The CDR3 sequence is CASSPPTGVYGYTF. The CDR3 nucleotides read TGCGCCAGCAGCCCACCGACAGGGGTATATGGCTACACCTTC.

The rearrangement links TRBV19 to TRBJ1-5; possibly TRBD1 for D (6 bases). Germline values: CDR1 LNHDA, CDR2 SQIVND (reference sequence). CDR3 length: 15 amino acids. Trimming left V 5 bases short and J 4 bases short, with 15 bases between. The DNA of the CDR3 is TGTGCCAGTAGTTCGACAGGCGGGGGGAATCAGCCCCAGCATTTT. Its translation is CASSSTGGGNQPQHF. The full variable domain, with the rest looked up from reference TRBV19 and TRBJ1-5, is DGGITQSPKYLFRKEGQNVTLSCEQNLNHDAMYWYRQDPGQGLRLIYYSQIVNDFQKGDIAEGYSVSREKKESFPLTVTSAQKNPTAFYLCASSSTGGGNQPQHFGDGTRLSIL.

The chain joins TRBV2 to TRBJ1-1, with a tentative D call TRBD1 (5 bases). CDR3 length equals 14 residues. Germline CDR1 is SNHLY and CDR2 is FYNNEI. Trimming shortened V by 6 bases and J by 3 bases, and 14 bases separated the two germline ends. DNA of the CDR3: TGTGCCAGCAGCCAGGGACGACTTGACACTGAAGCTTTCTTT. It encodes CASSQGRLDTEAFF.